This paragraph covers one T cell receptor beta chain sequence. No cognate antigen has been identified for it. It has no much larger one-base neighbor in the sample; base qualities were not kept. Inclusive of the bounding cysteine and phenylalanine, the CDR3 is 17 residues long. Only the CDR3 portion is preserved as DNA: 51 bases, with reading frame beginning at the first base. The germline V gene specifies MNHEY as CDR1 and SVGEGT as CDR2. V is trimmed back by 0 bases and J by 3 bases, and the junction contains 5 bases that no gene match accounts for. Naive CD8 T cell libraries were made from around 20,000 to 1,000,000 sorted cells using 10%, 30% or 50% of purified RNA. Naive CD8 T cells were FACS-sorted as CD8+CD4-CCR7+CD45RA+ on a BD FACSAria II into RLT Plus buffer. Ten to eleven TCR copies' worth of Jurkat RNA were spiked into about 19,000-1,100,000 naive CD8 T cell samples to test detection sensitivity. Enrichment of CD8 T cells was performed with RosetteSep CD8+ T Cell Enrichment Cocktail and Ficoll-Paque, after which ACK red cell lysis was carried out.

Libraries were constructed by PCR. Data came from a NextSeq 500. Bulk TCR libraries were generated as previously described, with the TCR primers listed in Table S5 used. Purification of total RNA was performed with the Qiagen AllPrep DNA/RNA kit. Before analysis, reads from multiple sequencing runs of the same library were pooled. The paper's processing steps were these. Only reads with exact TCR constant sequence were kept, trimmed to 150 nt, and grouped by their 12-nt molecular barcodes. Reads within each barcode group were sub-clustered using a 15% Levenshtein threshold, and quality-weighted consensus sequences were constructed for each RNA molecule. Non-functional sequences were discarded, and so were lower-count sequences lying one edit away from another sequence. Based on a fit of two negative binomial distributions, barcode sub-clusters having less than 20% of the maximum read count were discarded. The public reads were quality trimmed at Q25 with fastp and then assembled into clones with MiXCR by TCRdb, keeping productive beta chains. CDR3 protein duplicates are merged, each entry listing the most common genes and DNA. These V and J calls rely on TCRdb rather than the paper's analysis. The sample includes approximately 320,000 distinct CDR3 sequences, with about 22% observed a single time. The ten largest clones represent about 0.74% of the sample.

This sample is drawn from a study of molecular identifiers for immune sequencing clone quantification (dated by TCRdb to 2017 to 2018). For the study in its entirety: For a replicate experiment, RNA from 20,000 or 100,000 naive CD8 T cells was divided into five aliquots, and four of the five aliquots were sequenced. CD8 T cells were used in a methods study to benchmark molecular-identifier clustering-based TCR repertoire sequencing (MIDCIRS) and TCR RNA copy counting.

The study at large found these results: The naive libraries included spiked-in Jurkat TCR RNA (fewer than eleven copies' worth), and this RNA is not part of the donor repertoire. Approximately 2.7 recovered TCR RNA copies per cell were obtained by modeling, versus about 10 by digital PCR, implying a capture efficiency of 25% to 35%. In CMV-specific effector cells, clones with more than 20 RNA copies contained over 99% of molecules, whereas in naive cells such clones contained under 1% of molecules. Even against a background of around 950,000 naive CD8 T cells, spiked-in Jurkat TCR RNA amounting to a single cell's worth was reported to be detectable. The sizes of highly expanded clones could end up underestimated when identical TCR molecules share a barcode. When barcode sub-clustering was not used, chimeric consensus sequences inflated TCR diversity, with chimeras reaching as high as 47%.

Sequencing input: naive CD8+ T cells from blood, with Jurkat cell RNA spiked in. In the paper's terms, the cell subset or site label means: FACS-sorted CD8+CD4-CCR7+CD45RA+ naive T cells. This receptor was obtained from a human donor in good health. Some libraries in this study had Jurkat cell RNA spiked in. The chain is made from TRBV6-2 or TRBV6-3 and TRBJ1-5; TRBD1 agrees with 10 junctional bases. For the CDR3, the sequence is CASSYSGTGAYNQPQHF. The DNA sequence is TGTGCCAGCAGTTACTCGGGGACAGGGGCTTACAATCAGCCCCAGCATTTT.